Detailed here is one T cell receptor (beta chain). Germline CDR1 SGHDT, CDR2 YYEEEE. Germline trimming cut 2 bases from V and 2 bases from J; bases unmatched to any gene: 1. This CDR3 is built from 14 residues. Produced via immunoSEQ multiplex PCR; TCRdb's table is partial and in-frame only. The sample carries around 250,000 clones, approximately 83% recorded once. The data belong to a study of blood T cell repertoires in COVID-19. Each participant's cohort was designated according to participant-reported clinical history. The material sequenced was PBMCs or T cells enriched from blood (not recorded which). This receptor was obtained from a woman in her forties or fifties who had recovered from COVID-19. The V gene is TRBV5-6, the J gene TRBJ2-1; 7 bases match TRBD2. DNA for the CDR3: TGTGCCAGCAGCTTCGGGACTACCTACAATGAGCAGTTCTTC. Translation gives CASSFGTTYNEQFF. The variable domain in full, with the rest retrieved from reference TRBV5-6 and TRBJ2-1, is DAGVTQSPTHLIKTRGQQVTLRCSPKSGHDTVSWYQQALGQGPQFIFQYYEEEERQRGNFPDRFSGHQFPNYSSELNVNALLLGDSALYLCASSFGTTYNEQFFGPGTRLTVL.